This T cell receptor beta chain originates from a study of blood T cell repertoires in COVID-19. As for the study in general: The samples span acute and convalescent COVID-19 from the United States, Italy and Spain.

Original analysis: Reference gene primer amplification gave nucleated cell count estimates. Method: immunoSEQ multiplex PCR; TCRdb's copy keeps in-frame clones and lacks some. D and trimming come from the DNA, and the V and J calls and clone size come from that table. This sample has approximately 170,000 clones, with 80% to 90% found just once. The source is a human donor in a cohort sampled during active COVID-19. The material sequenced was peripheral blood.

The CDR3 region is CSVRTEGAEAFF. DNA for the CDR3: TGCAGCGTGAGGACTGAGGGGGCTGAAGCTTTCTTT. The rearrangement joins TRBV29-1 to TRBJ1-1, with D possibly TRBD1 on 6 matching bases. CDR3 size: 12 residues. Germline CDR1 and CDR2: SQVTM and ANQGSEA. Trimming pared 6 bases from V and 6 bases from J, leaving 14 bases between.